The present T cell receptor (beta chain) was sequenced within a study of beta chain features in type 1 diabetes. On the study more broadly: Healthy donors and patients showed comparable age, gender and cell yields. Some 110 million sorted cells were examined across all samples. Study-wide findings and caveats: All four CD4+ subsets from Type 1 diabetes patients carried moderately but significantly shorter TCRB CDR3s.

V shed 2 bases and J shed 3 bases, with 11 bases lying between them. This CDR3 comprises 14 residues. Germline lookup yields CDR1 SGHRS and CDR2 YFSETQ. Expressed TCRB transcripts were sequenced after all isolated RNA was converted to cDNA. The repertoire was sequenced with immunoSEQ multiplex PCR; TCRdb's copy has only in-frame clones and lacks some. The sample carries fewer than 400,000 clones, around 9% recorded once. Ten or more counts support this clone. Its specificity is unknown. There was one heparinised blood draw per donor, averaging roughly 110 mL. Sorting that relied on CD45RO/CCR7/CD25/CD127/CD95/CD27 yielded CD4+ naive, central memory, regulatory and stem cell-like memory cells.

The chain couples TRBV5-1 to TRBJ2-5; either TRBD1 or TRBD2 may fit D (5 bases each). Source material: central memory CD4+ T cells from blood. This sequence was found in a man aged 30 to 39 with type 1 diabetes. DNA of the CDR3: TGCGCCAGCAGCTTCGGCCAGGGAGAAGAGACCCAGTACTTC. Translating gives CASSFGQGEETQYF. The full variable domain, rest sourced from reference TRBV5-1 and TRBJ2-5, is KAGVTQTPRYLIKTRGQQVTLSCSPISGHRSVSWYQQTPGQGLQFLFEYFSETQRNKGNFPGRFSGRQFSNSRSEMNVSTLELGDSALYLCASSFGQGEETQYFGPGTRLLVL.